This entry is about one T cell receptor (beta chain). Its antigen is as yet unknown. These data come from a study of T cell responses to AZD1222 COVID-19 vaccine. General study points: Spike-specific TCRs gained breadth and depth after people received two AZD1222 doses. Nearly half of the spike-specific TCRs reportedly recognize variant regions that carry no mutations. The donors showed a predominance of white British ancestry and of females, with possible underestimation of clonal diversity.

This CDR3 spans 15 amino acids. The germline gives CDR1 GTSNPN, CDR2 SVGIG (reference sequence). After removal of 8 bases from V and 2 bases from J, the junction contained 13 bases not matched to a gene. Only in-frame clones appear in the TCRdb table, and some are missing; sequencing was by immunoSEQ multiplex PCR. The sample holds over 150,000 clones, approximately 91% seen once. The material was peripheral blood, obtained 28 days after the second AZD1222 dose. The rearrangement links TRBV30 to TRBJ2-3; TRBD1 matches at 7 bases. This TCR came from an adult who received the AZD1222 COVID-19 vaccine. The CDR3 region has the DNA TGTGCCACCGACCCGGGACAGAGAGTCACAGATACGCAGTATTTT. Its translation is CATDPGQRVTDTQYF.